The subject of this entry is one T cell receptor (beta chain). This specimen comes from a study of blood T cell repertoires in COVID-19. Whole-study context: Donors in the United States, Italy and Spain gave samples during acute or convalescent COVID-19. Nucleic acid was either cDNA or gDNA, and it came from T cells, B-cell-depleted T cells, or PBMCs.

Original handling: Reference gene primer amplification in the assay estimated nucleated cell counts. The protocol was immunoSEQ multiplex PCR, while the TCRdb copy is restricted to in-frame clones and leaves out a portion. V and J calls and clone size come straight from that table; D and trimming were deduced from the DNA. The sample lists 210,000 or so clones, 81% occurring once. The V segment lost 3 bases and the J segment 5 bases; nucleotides outside the gene matches: 15. The CDR3 loop spans 18 amino acids. CDR1 and CDR2 from the germline V gene are MNHEY and SMNVEV (reference sequence). Adults between roughly 18 and 95 years of age took part from approximately 24 US areas.

Source material: PBMCs or T cells enriched from blood (not recorded which). This receptor was obtained from a woman aged 45-65 years with acute COVID-19. The chain couples TRBV27 to TRBJ2-1; 8 bases are a match to TRBD2. The CDR3 region is CASSFTSGLTRKNNEQFF. DNA of the CDR3: TGTGCCAGCAGTTTTACTAGCGGACTAACAAGAAAAAACAATGAGCAGTTCTTC.